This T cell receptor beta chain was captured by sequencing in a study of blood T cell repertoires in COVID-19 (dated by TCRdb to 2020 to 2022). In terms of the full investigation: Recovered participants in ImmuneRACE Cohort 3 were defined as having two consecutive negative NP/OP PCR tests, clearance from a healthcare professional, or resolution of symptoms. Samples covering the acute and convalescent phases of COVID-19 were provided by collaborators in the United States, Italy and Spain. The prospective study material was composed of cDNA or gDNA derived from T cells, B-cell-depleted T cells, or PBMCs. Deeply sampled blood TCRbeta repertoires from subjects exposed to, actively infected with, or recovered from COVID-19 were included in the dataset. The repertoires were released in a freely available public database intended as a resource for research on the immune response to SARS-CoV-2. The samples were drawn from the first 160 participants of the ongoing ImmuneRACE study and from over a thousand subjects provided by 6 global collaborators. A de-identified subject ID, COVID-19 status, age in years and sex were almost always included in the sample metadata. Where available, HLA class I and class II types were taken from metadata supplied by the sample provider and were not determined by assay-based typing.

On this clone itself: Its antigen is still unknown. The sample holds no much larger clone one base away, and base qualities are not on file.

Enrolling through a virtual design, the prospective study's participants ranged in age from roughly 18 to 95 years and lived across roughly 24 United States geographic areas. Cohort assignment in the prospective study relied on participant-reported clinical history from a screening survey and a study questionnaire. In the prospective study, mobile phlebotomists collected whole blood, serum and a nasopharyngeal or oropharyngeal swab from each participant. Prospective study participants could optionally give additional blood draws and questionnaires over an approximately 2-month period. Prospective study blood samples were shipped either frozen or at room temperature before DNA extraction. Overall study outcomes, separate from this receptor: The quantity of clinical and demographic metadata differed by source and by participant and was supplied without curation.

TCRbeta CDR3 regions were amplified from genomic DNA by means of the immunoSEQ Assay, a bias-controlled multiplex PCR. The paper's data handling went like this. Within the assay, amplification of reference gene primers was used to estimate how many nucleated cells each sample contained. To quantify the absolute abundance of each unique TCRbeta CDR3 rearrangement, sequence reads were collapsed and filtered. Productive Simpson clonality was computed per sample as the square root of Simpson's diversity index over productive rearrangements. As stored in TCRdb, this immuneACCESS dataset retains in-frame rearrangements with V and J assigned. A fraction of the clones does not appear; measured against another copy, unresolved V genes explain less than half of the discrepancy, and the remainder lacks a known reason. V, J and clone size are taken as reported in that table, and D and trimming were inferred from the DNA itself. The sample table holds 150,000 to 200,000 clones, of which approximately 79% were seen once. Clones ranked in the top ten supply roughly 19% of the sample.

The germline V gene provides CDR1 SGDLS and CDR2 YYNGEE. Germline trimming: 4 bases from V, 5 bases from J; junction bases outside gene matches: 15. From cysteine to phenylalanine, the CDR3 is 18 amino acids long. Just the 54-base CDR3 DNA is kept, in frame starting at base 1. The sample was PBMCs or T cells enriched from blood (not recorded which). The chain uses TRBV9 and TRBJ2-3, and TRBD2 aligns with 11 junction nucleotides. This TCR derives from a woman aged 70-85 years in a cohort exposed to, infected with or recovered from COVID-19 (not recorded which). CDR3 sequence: CASSSTTTSGTLIDTQYF. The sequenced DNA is TGTGCCAGCAGCTCCACGACGACTAGCGGGACTCTCATAGATACGCAGTATTTT.